This TCR beta chain was obtained from a study of T cell repertoires in cytomegalovirus infection. Whole-study results and caveats: The cumulative frequency of public TCR beta families distinguished individuals who carried CMV together with the relevant HLA.

MiXCR, run by TCRdb on the reads, gives a single entry per CDR3 protein. The table lists roughly 220,000 distinct CDR3 sequences, approximately 40% of them singletons. This clonotype was detected only a few times. Its specificity is unknown. There are 14 residues in the CDR3. V lost 6 bases to trimming and J lost 4 bases; unmatched junction nucleotides: 8. The V gene's germline CDR1 is DFQATT and CDR2 SNEGSKA (reference sequence). The material sequenced was CD8+ T cells from cultured PBMCs, taken from culture after CMV antigen stimulation. The J gene is TRBJ2-1, the V gene TRBV20-1; the match to TRBD2 covers 8 bases. This receptor was identified in a human donor in good health (CMV status not recorded). Some clones in this sample may be carry-over from other donors' samples. The CDR3 DNA reads TGCAGTGCCCATACACTAGCGGCATACAATGAGCAGTTCTTC. This codes for CSAHTLAAYNEQFF.